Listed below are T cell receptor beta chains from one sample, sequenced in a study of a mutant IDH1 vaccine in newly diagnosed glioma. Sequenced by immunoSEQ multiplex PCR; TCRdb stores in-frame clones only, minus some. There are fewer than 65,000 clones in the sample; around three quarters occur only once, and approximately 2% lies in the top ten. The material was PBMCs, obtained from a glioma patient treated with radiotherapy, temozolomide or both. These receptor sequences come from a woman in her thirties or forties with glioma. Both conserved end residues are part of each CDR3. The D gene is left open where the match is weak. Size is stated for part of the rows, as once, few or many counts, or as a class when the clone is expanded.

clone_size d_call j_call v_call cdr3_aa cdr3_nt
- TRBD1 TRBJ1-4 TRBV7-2 CASSLEDRVKLFF TGTGCCAGCAGCCTGGAAGACAGGGTGAAACTGTTTTTT
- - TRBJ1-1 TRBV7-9 CASSFPRQLGEKDTEAFF TGTGCCAGCAGCTTCCCACGCCAGTTGGGGGAGAAGGACACTGAAGCTTTCTTT
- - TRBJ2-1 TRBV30 CASQGGPYNEQFF TGTGCCTCCCAGGGAGGCCCTTACAATGAGCAGTTCTTC
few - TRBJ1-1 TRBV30 CAWSQVSNTEAFF TGTGCCTGGAGTCAGGTCTCGAACACTGAAGCTTTCTTT
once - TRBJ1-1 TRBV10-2 CASSEFGSTEAFF TGCGCCAGCAGTGAGTTTGGAAGCACTGAAGCTTTCTTT
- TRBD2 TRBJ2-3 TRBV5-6 CASSLDSGGSDTQYF TGTGCCAGCAGCTTGGATAGCGGGGGTTCAGATACGCAGTATTTT
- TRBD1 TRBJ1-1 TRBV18 CASSPRGQPEAFF TGTGCCAGCTCACCACGGGGACAGCCTGAAGCTTTCTTT
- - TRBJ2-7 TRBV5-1 CASFETGWHEQYF TGCGCCAGCTTCGAAACGGGATGGCACGAGCAGTACTTC
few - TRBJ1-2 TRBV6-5 CASSYSEGDGYTF TGTGCCAGCAGTTACAGTGAAGGGGATGGCTACACCTTC
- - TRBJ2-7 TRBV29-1 CSAAGWGRHEQYF TGCAGCGCCGCGGGGTGGGGCCGCCACGAGCAGTACTTC
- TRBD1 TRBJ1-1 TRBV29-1 CSSRDHSGTGNTEAFF TGCAGCTCCCGCGATCATTCTGGGACAGGGAACACTGAAGCTTTCTTT
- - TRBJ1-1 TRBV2 CASIGTGLNTEAFF TGTGCCAGCATTGGAACAGGGTTGAACACTGAAGCTTTCTTT
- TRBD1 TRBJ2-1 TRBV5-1 CASSSSTGGGLGEQFF TGCGCCAGCAGCTCGAGCACAGGGGGCGGGTTGGGTGAGCAGTTCTTC
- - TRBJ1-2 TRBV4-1 CASSQGLAPNYGYTF TGCGCCAGCAGCCAAGGCCTAGCCCCTAACTATGGCTACACCTTC
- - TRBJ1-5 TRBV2 CASSKGESNQPQHF TGTGCCAGCAGTAAAGGGGAGAGCAATCAGCCCCAGCATTTT
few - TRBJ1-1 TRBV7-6 CASSLALGGNTEAFF TGTGCCAGCAGCTTAGCGCTGGGGGGAAACACTGAAGCTTTCTTT
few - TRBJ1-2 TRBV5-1 CASSPGDGSQANYGYTF TGCGCCAGCAGCCCCGGGGACGGTTCCCAAGCTAACTATGGCTACACCTTC
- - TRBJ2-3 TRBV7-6 CASSFGQSTDTQYF TGTGCCAGCAGCTTCGGACAGAGCACAGATACGCAATATTTT